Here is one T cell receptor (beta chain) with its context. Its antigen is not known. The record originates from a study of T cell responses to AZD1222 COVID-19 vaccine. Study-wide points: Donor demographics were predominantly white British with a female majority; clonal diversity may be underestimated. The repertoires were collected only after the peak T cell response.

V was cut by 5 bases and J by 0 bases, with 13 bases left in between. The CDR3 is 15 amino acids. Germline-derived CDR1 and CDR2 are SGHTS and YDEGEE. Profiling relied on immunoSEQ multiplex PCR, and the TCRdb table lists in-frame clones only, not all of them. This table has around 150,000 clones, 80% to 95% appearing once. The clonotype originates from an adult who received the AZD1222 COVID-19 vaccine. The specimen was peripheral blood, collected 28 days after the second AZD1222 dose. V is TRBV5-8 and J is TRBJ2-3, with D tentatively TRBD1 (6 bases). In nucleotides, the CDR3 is TGTGCCAGCAGTCTAGGGGGTAGTAGCACAGATACGCAGTATTTT. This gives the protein CASSLGGSSTDTQYF. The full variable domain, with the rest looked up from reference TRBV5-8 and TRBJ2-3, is EAGVTQSPTHLIKTRGQQATLRCSPISGHTSVYWYQQALGLGLQFLLWYDEGEERNRGNFPPRFSGRQFPNYSSELNVNALELEDSALYLCASSLGGSSTDTQYFGPGTRLTVL.